This T cell receptor (beta chain) was captured in a study of blood T cell repertoires in COVID-19. Study details: Samples of COVID-19 (acute and convalescent) were obtained from the United States, Italy and Spain.

Authors' processing steps: Amplified reference gene primers provided the basis for estimating nucleated cell counts. Sequencing used immunoSEQ multiplex PCR; TCRdb keeps in-frame clones, though not all of them. V, J and clone size derive from that table, while D and trimming were established from the DNA sequence. The table lists 240,000 or so clones, about four fifths of them singletons. The CDR3 has 18 amino acids. V gave up 2 bases and J gave up 2 bases; unmatched junction bases: 11. Germline V gene sequence: CDR1 KGHSH, CDR2 LQKENI. The sample holds a few counts of this clone. This TCR was recovered from a woman over 75 with acute or convalescent COVID-19. V and J are TRBV18 and TRBJ2-3; 9 nucleotides agree with TRBD2. Sequencing input: peripheral blood. The CDR3 here is CASSPFEGLAGITDTQYF. In DNA, the CDR3 is TGTGCCAGCTCACCATTTGAAGGCCTAGCGGGGATCACAGATACGCAGTATTTT.